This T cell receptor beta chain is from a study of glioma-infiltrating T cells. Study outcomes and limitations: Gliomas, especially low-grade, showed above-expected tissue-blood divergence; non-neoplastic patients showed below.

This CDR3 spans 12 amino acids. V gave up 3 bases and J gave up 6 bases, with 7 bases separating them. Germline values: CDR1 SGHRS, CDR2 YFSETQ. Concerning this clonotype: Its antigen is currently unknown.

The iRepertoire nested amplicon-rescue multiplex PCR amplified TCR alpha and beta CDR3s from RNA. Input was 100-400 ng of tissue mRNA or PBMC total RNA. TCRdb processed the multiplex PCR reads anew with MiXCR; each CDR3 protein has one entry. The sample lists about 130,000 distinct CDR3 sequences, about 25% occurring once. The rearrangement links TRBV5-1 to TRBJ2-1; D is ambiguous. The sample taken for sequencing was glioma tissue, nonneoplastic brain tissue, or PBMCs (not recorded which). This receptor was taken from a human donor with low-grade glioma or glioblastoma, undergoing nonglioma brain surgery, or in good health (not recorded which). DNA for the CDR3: TGCGCCAGCAGCTACCTGTCCAATGAGCAGTTCTTC. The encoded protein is CASSYLSNEQFF. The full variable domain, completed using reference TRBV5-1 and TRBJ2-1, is KAGVTQTPRYLIKTRGQQVTLSCSPISGHRSVSWYQQTPGQGLQFLFEYFSETQRNKGNFPGRFSGRQFSNSRSEMNVSTLELGDSALYLCASSYLSNEQFFGPGTRLTVL.